This TCR beta chain derives from a study of T cells in narcolepsy. Study-level background: Patients with NT1 or NT2 and healthy control donors were enrolled.

The study's findings and limits: Reportedly, autoreactive clonotypes were serially detected in patients' blood but not controls'. Same-patient CSF and blood CD4+ T cell clonotypes included HCRT-specific and TRIB2-specific autoreactive ones.

About this clone itself: Antigen specificity is unknown.

This CDR3 contains 12 residues. Germline CDR1 MGHRA, CDR2 YSYEKL. Trimming left V 3 bases short and J 8 bases short, with 10 bases between. Data came from immunoSEQ multiplex PCR; TCRdb stores just in-frame clones and leaves some out. Here the sample spans 30,000 to 35,000 clones, 75% to 90% being singletons. The sequence was obtained from a human donor with narcolepsy. Sequences were obtained from CD45RA- memory CD4+ T cells from PBMCs. The chain has TRBV4-1 and TRBJ1-1; no clear D. The CDR3 DNA follows: TGCGCCAGCAGCCACCCCGGCTTCGAAGCTTTCTTT. It specifies CASSHPGFEAFF.